The sequence of this T cell receptor (beta chain) was determined in a study of PD-1 blockade in classical Hodgkin lymphoma. General observations from the study: Individuals who commenced nivolumab within less than 1 year of ASCT were excluded. Newly diagnosed patients were said to have less baseline TCR diversity than healthy donors did. Patients with a complete response exhibited baseline diversity comparable to newly diagnosed patients.

Clones were sequenced by immunoSEQ multiplex PCR, and TCRdb holds only the in-frame ones, with some missing. The table includes just over 20,000 clones, around three quarters detected once. Germline V gives CDR1 ENHRY, CDR2 SYGVKD. V lost 5 bases and J lost 7; bases outside the gene matches: 7. CDR3 length equals 14 residues. Time point indicated: cycle 4 day 1 (C4D1), after around six weeks of nivolumab. Relapse was seen in all patients after autologous stem cell transplantation, and brentuximab vedotin exposure was variable. Note on this clone: The antigen remains undetermined.

The material sequenced was peripheral blood mononuclear cells (PBMCs), taken before the fourth cycle of nivolumab. The chain couples TRBV10-3 to TRBJ2-1, with 8 nucleotides matching TRBD2. The clonotype originates from a human donor with classical Hodgkin lymphoma. DNA for the CDR3: TGTGCCATCAGTCCGGGAGGGGGTACAAATGAGCAGTTCTTC. Translated: CAISPGGGTNEQFF.